Shown below are 30 T cell receptor beta chains from a single sample sequenced in a study of CD8 T cells in ankylosing spondylitis. A single record per CDR3 protein comes from TCRdb applying MiXCR to the 5' RACE reads. The data show some 200,000 distinct CDR3 sequences, roughly 18% seen once. Sequencing used blood, either unsorted or a sorted T cell fraction (not recorded which). The origin of the receptors is a male donor aged 10 to 35 with ankylosing spondylitis or in good health (not recorded which).

This clonotype was observed many times. The chain is built from TRBV5-1 and TRBJ1-1; no reliable D call. There are 15 residues in the CDR3. Germline V CDR1 and CDR2: SGHRS, YFSETQ. Trimming removed 4 bases from V and 0 bases from J, with 13 bases in between. CDR3 coding DNA: TGCGCCAGCAGCGTACTGCCCGAAATGAACACTGAAGCTTTCTTT. Translated: CASSVLPEMNTEAFF. Combining the CDR3 with reference TRBV5-1 and TRBJ1-1 gives the whole variable domain KAGVTQTPRYLIKTRGQQVTLSCSPISGHRSVSWYQQTPGQGLQFLFEYFSETQRNKGNFPGRFSGRQFSNSRSEMNVSTLELGDSALYLCASSVLPEMNTEAFFGQGTRLTVV.

Ten or more counts support this clonotype. The V call is TRBV15, the J call TRBJ2-2, with D unclear. Germline loops: CDR1 LNHNV, CDR2 YYDKDF (reference sequence). V was pared by 4 bases and J by 4 bases, with 1 base between. The CDR3 is 11 amino acids. CDR3: CATSITGELFF. The CDR3 DNA reads as TGTGCCACCAGCATCACCGGGGAGCTGTTTTTT.

This clonotype has a count of ten or more. The chain carries TRBV14 and TRBJ2-1; D gene ambiguous. CDR1 and CDR2 from the germline V gene are SGHDN and FVKESK. There are 15 residues in the CDR3. V was trimmed by 3 bases and J by 2 bases, leaving 11 bases between them. CDR3: CASSQLTITYNEQFF. The CDR3 DNA sequence: TGTGCCAGCAGCCAGTTGACAATTACCTACAATGAGCAGTTCTTC.

This clonotype was counted ten times or more. This chain connects TRBV6-1 to TRBJ2-4; weak D call: TRBD1 (6 bases). The CDR3 is 14 residues long. Germline V CDR1 and CDR2: MNHNS, SASEGT. V dropped 6 bases and J dropped 0 bases, with 9 bases sitting between them. CDR3: CASRGAGAKNIQYF. CDR3 DNA: TGTGCCAGCAGGGGGGCGGGAGCCAAAAACATTCAGTACTTC.

In this sample, this clonotype turned up many times. The chain has TRBV12-3 or TRBV12-4 and TRBJ1-1; TRBD1 might be the D (6 bases). The CDR3 totals 13 residues. Trimming left V 5 bases short and J 4 bases short, with 11 bases between. CDR3 residues: CASSLTGSTEAFF. The CDR3 DNA sequence: TGTGCCAGCAGTCTCACAGGGAGCACTGAAGCTTTCTTT.

This clonotype appeared many times. This sequence joins TRBV20-1 and TRBJ1-1, with D unclear. Trimming removed 4 bases at V and 1 base at J, with 13 bases between. The CDR3 runs to 14 residues. Germline CDR1 reads DFQATT; CDR2 reads SNEGSKA (reference sequence). The DNA for the CDR3 is TGCAGTGCTAACCGGGAGGGTCAGAACACTGAAGCTTTCTTT. Protein product: CSANREGQNTEAFF.

This chain joins TRBV7-8 and TRBJ2-5; D is ambiguous. V lost 7 bases and J lost 5, with 8 bases in between. Germline CDR1 reads SGHVS; CDR2 reads FQNEAQ. The CDR3 is 11 residues long. The CDR3 is CASNIEETQYF. CDR3 coding DNA: TGTGCCAGCAACATTGAGGAGACCCAGTACTTC.

This clonotype was recorded many times. The rearrangement links TRBV5-1 to TRBJ2-5; 8 bases map to TRBD1. The CDR3 spans 13 residues. CDR1 and CDR2 from the germline V gene are SGHRS and YFSETQ. The V and J ends lost 1 base and 5 bases, in that order; junction bases with no gene match: 1. CDR3 nucleotide sequence: TGCGCCAGCAGCTTGCAGGGGGCCGAGACCCAGTACTTC. Protein: CASSLQGAETQYF.

The rearrangement links TRBV4-3 to TRBJ2-3, with D uncertain. CDR1 is LGHNA and CDR2 is YSLEER in the germline V gene. The ends were cut back, 0 bases at V and 6 bases at J, with 16 bases in the middle. CDR3 length: 16 amino acids. The CDR3 sequence is CASSQERPGHQDTQYF. The CDR3 nucleotides are TGCGCCAGCAGCCAAGAGCGCCCAGGCCATCAGGATACGCAGTATTTT.

This clonotype was found many times. This sequence joins TRBV20-1 and TRBJ2-1; possibly TRBD2 for D (5 bases). Trimming shortened V by 1 base and J by 7 bases, and 14 bases separated the two germline ends. This CDR3 is 14 amino acids long. Germline V gene sequence: CDR1 DFQATT, CDR2 SNEGSKA (reference sequence). DNA of the CDR3: TGCAGTGCTAGAGCGTCCGGGATAAGGAATGAGCAGTTCTTC. This codes for CSARASGIRNEQFF.

This clonotype was recorded at least ten times. The chain uses TRBV7-2 and TRBJ2-5; TRBD2 matches 7 bases. The CDR3 is made up of 16 amino acids. Germline CDR1 reads SGHTA; CDR2 reads FQGNSA. V was clipped by 5 bases and J by 1 base; unmatched bases: 10. DNA for the CDR3: TGTGCCAGCAGCCCGGTTGGGGCTAGCGGCCAAGAGACCCAGTACTTC. Amino acid sequence: CASSPVGASGQETQYF.

V is TRBV6-9 and J is TRBJ2-7; maybe TRBD1 (6 bases). The CDR3 consists of 14 residues. Deletions cut 7 bases from V and 4 bases from J, with 17 bases between. Looked up from germline, CDR1 is MNHGY and CDR2 is SVAAGI. The CDR3 spells CASTIDRIDYEQYV. The CDR3 bases are TGTGCCAGCACTATTGACAGGATCGATTACGAGCAGTACGTC.

This clonotype was seen a few times. This sequence joins TRBV3-1 and TRBJ2-2; no definite D call. The CDR3 sequence is 13 residues long. The germline V and J ends were trimmed by 1 base and 5 bases, with 5 bases remaining between them. The germline CDR1 and CDR2 sequences are LGHDT and YNNKEL (reference sequence). Here the CDR3 DNA reads TGTGCCAGCAGCCAAGTCCGAACCGGGGAGCTGTTTTTT. Its translation is CASSQVRTGELFF.

This clonotype was seen repeatedly, ten times or more. This chain joins TRBV10-3 and TRBJ2-1, with D possibly matching TRBD2 (6 bases). The CDR3 totals 14 residues. The germline gives CDR1 ENHRY, CDR2 SYGVKD. V was shortened by 4 bases and J by 6 bases, with 13 bases between the two germline ends. The CDR3 DNA is TGTGCCATCAGTGCGGGACTTACGGCCAATGAGCAGTTCTTC. Translation: CAISAGLTANEQFF.

The chain employs TRBV4-1 and TRBJ1-2, with 8 nucleotides matching TRBD1. The junction had 16 bases not matched to a gene; V was cut back by 4 bases and J by 6 bases. CDR1 and CDR2 (germline): MGHRA, YSYEKL. The CDR3 is 17 residues long. CDR3 bases: TGCGCCAGCAGCCCCCACGGTTTTGAGACAGGGGTAGATGGCTACACCTTC. Protein product: CASSPHGFETGVDGYTF.

This clonotype showed up many times. The gene calls are TRBV29-1 and TRBJ2-3; 7 nucleotides match TRBD1. CDR3 length: 14 amino acids. CDR1 and CDR2 from the germline V gene are SQVTM and ANQGSEA. V lost 5 bases and J lost 2; bases outside the gene matches: 7. The CDR3 is CSVSLGQLTDTQYF. CDR3 DNA: TGCAGCGTTTCCCTGGGACAGCTCACAGATACGCAGTATTTT.

This clonotype was counted many times. The V and J genes are TRBV20-1 and TRBJ1-5, with D possibly TRBD1 on 5 matching bases. Germline V lookup: CDR1 DFQATT, CDR2 SNEGSKA (reference sequence). V was pared by 0 bases and J by 8 bases, with 14 bases between. CDR3 length equals 14 residues. CDR3 sequence (DNA): TGCAGTGCTAGAGATCTAGGGCGGGGGAAGCCCCAGCATTTT. Its protein product is CSARDLGRGKPQHF.

This clonotype was counted only a few times. This chain connects TRBV20-1 to TRBJ2-1; D is uncertain. Germline lookup yields CDR1 DFQATT and CDR2 SNEGSKA (reference sequence). The germline V and J ends were trimmed by 1 base and 9 bases, with 10 bases remaining between them. This CDR3 is built from 12 residues. This chain's CDR3 is CSARVDSVEQFF. CDR3 nucleotides: TGCAGTGCTAGAGTTGATTCAGTTGAGCAGTTCTTC.

Ten or more counts support this clonotype. The V gene is TRBV5-1, the J gene TRBJ1-2; D possibly corresponds to TRBD1 (5 bases). Per germline, CDR1 SGHRS and CDR2 YFSETQ. The CDR3 loop spans 13 amino acids. Trimming left V 9 bases short and J 7 bases short, with 19 bases between. Written as DNA, the CDR3 is TGCGCCACCGCAGTAGGCGGGGGAGTTGGCTACACCTTC. Translated: CATAVGGGVGYTF.

In this sample, this clonotype turned up many times. V is TRBV12-3 or TRBV12-4 and J is TRBJ2-7; no clear D. V lost 7 bases and J 0 bases, leaving 13 bases between the germline ends. This CDR3 has 14 residues. The CDR3 DNA sequence: TGTGCCAGCACCCTCCATGGCGGCTCCTACGAGCAGTACTTC. Translation gives CASTLHGGSYEQYF.

This clonotype has ten or more counts. V usage is TRBV15 and J usage is TRBJ2-7, with a tentative D call TRBD1 (6 bases). CDR3 size: 14 residues. V was cut by 5 bases and J by 3 bases, with 14 bases left in between. Per the germline V gene, CDR1 is LNHNV and CDR2 is YYDKDF (reference sequence). CDR3 sequence (DNA): TGTGCCACCAGCGATGACCAGGGGATCTACGAGCAGTACTTC. Protein: CATSDDQGIYEQYF. Looking up the rest from reference TRBV15 and TRBJ2-7 gives the full variable domain: DAMVIQNPRYQVTQFGKPVTLSCSQTLNHNVMYWYQQKSSQAPKLLFHYYDKDFNNEADTPDNFQSRRPNTSFCFLDIRSPGLGDTAMYLCATSDDQGIYEQYFGPGTRLTVT.

The V call is TRBV3-1, the J call TRBJ2-5; 9 nucleotides agree with TRBD2. This CDR3 has 17 amino acids. V was pared by 0 bases and J by 5 bases, with 10 bases of the junction left unmatched. Looked up from germline, CDR1 is LGHDT and CDR2 is YNNKEL (reference sequence). The CDR3 protein is CASSQDWNSGSRETQYF. The CDR3 region has the DNA TGTGCCAGCAGCCAAGATTGGAATAGCGGGAGTAGGGAGACCCAGTACTTC.

Many counts were recorded for this clonotype. The chain employs TRBV4-3 and TRBJ2-7, with D uncertain. The CDR3 sequence is 14 residues long. Germline assignment: CDR1 LGHNA and CDR2 YSLEER. The V gene lost 1 base and the J gene lost 7 bases, with 14 bases spanning the gap. The CDR3 DNA sequence: TGCGCCAGCAGCCAAGTCCACCCAGTCTGGGAGCAGTACTTC. The encoded protein is CASSQVHPVWEQYF.

This clonotype was counted ten times or more. This chain joins TRBV19 and TRBJ2-4; 10 bases are shared with TRBD2. After removal of 2 bases from V and 2 bases from J, the junction contained 9 bases not matched to a gene. The CDR3 covers 18 residues. CDR1 and CDR2 (germline): LNHDA, SQIVND (reference sequence). In DNA form, the CDR3 reads TGTGCCAGTAGTATAAGTTTGGCTAGCGGGAGCTCCAAAAACATTCAGTACTTC. Its protein product is CASSISLASGSSKNIQYF. The entire variable domain, with the rest obtained from reference TRBV19 and TRBJ2-4, is as follows: DGGITQSPKYLFRKEGQNVTLSCEQNLNHDAMYWYRQDPGQGLRLIYYSQIVNDFQKGDIAEGYSVSREKKESFPLTVTSAQKNPTAFYLCASSISLASGSSKNIQYFGAGTRLSVL.

The rearrangement uses TRBV2 and TRBJ2-7, with D perhaps matching TRBD1 or TRBD2 (5 bases each). V was cut by 5 bases and J by 7 bases, with 12 bases left in between. CDR1 SNHLY and CDR2 FYNNEI come from the germline V gene. The CDR3 is made up of 12 amino acids. CDR3 coding DNA: TGTGCCAGCAGTACAGGACTGGAGGAGCAGTACGTC. Its protein product is CASSTGLEEQYV.

This chain connects TRBV6-1 to TRBJ1-1, with no clear D. V was clipped by 2 bases and J by 0 bases, with 13 bases between them. Per the germline V gene, CDR1 is MNHNS and CDR2 is SASEGT. The CDR3 is 16 residues long. DNA of the CDR3: TGTGCCAGCAGTGAAAGGAGGGTTCCGATGAACACTGAAGCTTTCTTT. Its translation is CASSERRVPMNTEAFF.

This clonotype was counted at least ten times. The chain is built from TRBV20-1 and TRBJ2-2; a weak D match, TRBD2 (6 bases). CDR1 DFQATT and CDR2 SNEGSKA come from the germline V gene (reference sequence). The V and J ends lost 0 bases and 3 bases respectively, with 11 bases between them. The CDR3 runs to 15 residues. CDR3 bases: TGCAGTGCTAGAGATACGGGAGAGTACACCGGGGAGCTGTTTTTT. Translation: CSARDTGEYTGELFF.

This clonotype has a handful of counts. The rearrangement links TRBV20-1 to TRBJ2-7; 13 nucleotides agree with TRBD2. J lost 7 bases, V lost 1 base, and 1 base had no gene match. The CDR3 contains 13 residues. CDR1 and CDR2 (germline): DFQATT, SNEGSKA (reference sequence). CDR3 nucleotide sequence: TGCAGTGCTAGAGCGGGACTAGCGGGAGAGCAGTACGTC. Encoded protein: CSARAGLAGEQYV.

In this sample, this clonotype turned up a few times. CDR3 in amino acids: CASSGTGAGNTIYF. CDR3 DNA sequence: TGTGCCAGCAGCGGTACAGGGGCTGGAAACACCATATATTTT. The chain joins TRBV7-2 to TRBJ1-3, with 7 bases fitting TRBD1. This CDR3 contains 14 residues. Germline V gene sequence: CDR1 SGHTA, CDR2 FQGNSA. J lost 2 bases, V lost 5 bases, and 3 bases had no gene match.

The V call is TRBV11-2, the J call TRBJ2-5, with a tentative D call TRBD1 (5 bases). V lost 0 bases and J lost 4, with 9 bases in between. The CDR3 has 14 amino acids. Germline CDR1 is SGHAT and CDR2 is FQNNGV. CDR3 amino acids: CASSLDLQGETQYF. CDR3 sequence (DNA): TGTGCCAGCAGCTTAGACCTGCAGGGAGAGACCCAGTACTTC.